This T cell receptor beta chain was retrieved from a study of blood T cell repertoires in COVID-19. Study-wide context: Material from acute and convalescent COVID-19 was sourced from the United States, Italy and Spain. The cDNA or gDNA used as material had been derived from T cells, B-cell-depleted T cells, or PBMCs.

Authors' methods: Quantification of nucleated cells was approximated via reference gene primer amplification. Assay: immunoSEQ multiplex PCR; the TCRdb copy retains only in-frame clones and omits some. V and J calls and clone size are as listed in that table; D and trimming were resolved from the DNA. This sample has around 170,000 clones, with nearly 90% found just once. V lost 0 bases and J 6 bases, leaving 9 bases between the germline ends. The CDR3 has 14 residues. Germline CDR1 is SGHRS and CDR2 is YFSETQ. Input material: peripheral blood. The chain employs TRBV5-1 and TRBJ2-2; D gene ambiguous. The sequence derives from a man aged 18 to 30 who had recovered from COVID-19. The CDR3 nucleotides are TGCGCCAGCAGCTTGGCTAGGTTCCCCGGGGAGCTGTTTTTT. Translated, it gives CASSLARFPGELFF.